This T cell receptor beta chain appears in the sequencing data of a study of blood T cell repertoires in COVID-19. Study context: The United States, Italy and Spain were the sources of the acute and convalescent COVID-19 samples. PBMCs, B-cell-depleted T cells, or T cells provided the cDNA or gDNA that made up the material.

The CDR3 has 16 residues. Germline loops: CDR1 SGHVS, CDR2 FQNEAQ. V dropped 1 base and J dropped 0; count of bases not matched to a gene: 2. Worth noting for this clone: Other DNA sequences in this sample translate to the same CDR3.

Per the study methods: By means of reference gene primer amplification, nucleated cell counts were estimated. TCRdb's table, derived via immunoSEQ multiplex PCR, lists solely in-frame clones and lacks some. The DNA gave D and trimming, while V, J and clone size come from that table. The sample carries about 160,000 clones, over 65% recorded once. This sequence originates from a man between 65 and 79 years old with acute or convalescent COVID-19. The sample taken for sequencing was peripheral blood. The chain employs TRBV7-8 and TRBJ2-3; 9 bases match TRBD2. The chain's CDR3 is CASSLVSGGSTDTQYF. Here the CDR3 DNA reads TGTGCCAGCAGCTTAGTTAGCGGGGGCAGCACAGATACGCAGTATTTT. Together with reference TRBV7-8 and TRBJ2-3, the CDR3 gives the full variable domain: GAGVSQSPRYKVAKRGQDVALRCDPISGHVSLFWYQQALGQGPEFLTYFQNEAQLDKSGLPSDRFFAERPEGSVSTLKIQRTQQEDSAVYLCASSLVSGGSTDTQYFGPGTRLTVL.